The present TCR beta chain was sequenced within a study of blood T cells in healthy people across ages (dated by TCRdb to the mid-2010s). General notes on the study: In model experiments, roughly one uniquely barcoded TCR beta cDNA molecule per two T cells was captured by template switching. The study analyzed two additional independent replicas of 1 million unique cDNA reads from the same blood draw for two donors, one aged 18 to 30 and one aged 80 or older. To track age-related changes in TCR beta repertoire diversity, the study relied on deep sequencing normalized with unique cDNA molecular identifiers. The donors were divided into four age groups: young (average around 16 years), middle-aged (around 41), aged (roughly 66) and long-lived (roughly 82).

The method behind the library was 5' RACE. Sequencing was carried out with an Illumina HiSeq 2500. A second roughly 6 to 11 cycle PCR used a sample-barcoded 5' primer and a J-beta primer mix. A template-switch 5' adaptor carrying 12 random nucleotides introduced a unique molecular identifier onto each TCR beta cDNA molecule. Each sample yielded at least 3 million CDR3-containing paired-end reads. First-strand cDNA synthesis was performed from all RNA using the Mint cDNA synthesis kit, with priming by a TRBC-specific oligonucleotide. Following uracil-DNA glycosylase treatment, all cDNA underwent a first 18-cycle PCR with the universal primers M1SS and BC2_uni_R. The source study handled its data this way. Each sample was normalized by randomly selecting 1 million high-quality reads, each carrying a distinct molecular identifier. Reads sharing molecular identifiers were discarded rather than binned into consensus sequences. MiTCR, with a Q25 quality threshold and the strictest error-elimination algorithm, was used for CDR3 identification, clonotype clustering and error correction. A nonparametric unseen species model using Euler transformation provided a lower-bound estimate of total TCR beta diversity. TCRdb reprocessing: public reads trimmed at Q25 with fastp, clones called with MiXCR, in-frame beta chains kept. CDR3 protein duplicates are merged, each entry listing the most common genes and DNA. The authors' filters were not applied to this entry. This sample holds just under 550,000 distinct CDR3 sequences; more than 20% were observed only once. The top ten hold 8.7% of the sample.

Worth noting for this clonotype: Its antigen is still unknown. Per-base quality was not reported, and no clone a single base away is much larger than it.

The donors were some 39 Caucasian individuals from Russia, aged roughly 6 to 100 years, who were systemically healthy. Each donor gave approximately 9.4 milliliters of peripheral blood, drawn into EDTA-treated Vacutainer tubes. Ficoll-Paque density-gradient centrifugation was used to isolate PBMCs, with at least 7 million obtained per sample. Total RNA, at least 6 micrograms per sample, was extracted from PBMCs with Trizol reagent. For every donor, an aliquot of PBMCs went through flow cytometry to measure the percentages of naive CD45RAhigh/CD27high T cells. The paper's findings and limits, for the study overall: Because donor CMV infection status was unknown, age-related changes in expanded clonotypes were potentially confounded. Observed TCR beta diversity correlated strongly with the percentage of naive T cells measured by flow cytometry. Compared with the aged group, the long-lived group had more naive CD4+ T cells, fewer expanded clones and increased TCR diversity, a pattern suggesting age selection. Since profiling was done on bulk unsorted PBMCs, naive and antigen-experienced compartments could not be conclusively compared. Observed TCR beta diversity per million T cells fell roughly linearly with age, and a significant reduction was already apparent by age roughly 40. Total diversity estimates from one million sequenced T cells were considered lower bounds and underestimates.

The trim is 5 bases for V and 8 bases for J, with a gap of 15 bases between the germline ends. Taken from cysteine to phenylalanine, the CDR3 has 13 residues. Just the 39-base CDR3 DNA is kept, in frame starting at base 1. The data were also submitted as part of a second study, on T cells of mothers and their children. Per that second paper: Nine systemically healthy Caucasian individuals served as donors, namely three mothers together with their six children. cDNA synthesis used all of the extracted RNA, with roughly 1.5 ug of RNA in each 15 ul reaction. In the second PCR, the M1S primer introduced both the sample barcodes and 2-4 random nucleotides. Over 8.5 million TCR beta CDR3 reads came from each mother, compared with millions of reads from each child. Thymic selection similarly shapes TCR recombination output in related and unrelated pairs, with minor effect from inherited differences. Normalized repertoire overlap in related mother-child pairs was always slightly higher than in unrelated mother-child pairs, but the difference was never significant. Persistent microchimeric T cell clones were not detected, at a sensitivity of around 99 clones per million clonotypes. Deep NGS was used in the study to compare the TCR beta repertoires of mothers and children and to look for features that separate related mother-child pairs from unrelated individuals. Mothers averaged around 40 +/- 4 years of age and children averaged roughly 10 +/- 4 years. After adapters were ligated using NEBNext reagents, the libraries underwent 100+100 nt paired-end sequencing on an Illumina HiSeq 2000. To prevent cross-contamination, the mother and child libraries were prepared a month apart and were sequenced in separate runs. For each donor, between roughly 450,000 and 2,200,000 distinct TCR beta clonotypes were identified. Naive TCR beta clonotypes were estimated from low-frequency clonotypes matched to each donor's FACS-determined naive share, without sorting.

The TCR sequence derives from a boy younger than 18 in good health. The sequencing input was blood. The sequence joins TRBV12-3 or TRBV12-4 to TRBJ1-2; too little of a D gene remains to name it. The DNA reads TGTGCCAGCAGTCCGCCCCAAGTGAAGGGCTACACCTTC. This encodes CASSPPQVKGYTF.